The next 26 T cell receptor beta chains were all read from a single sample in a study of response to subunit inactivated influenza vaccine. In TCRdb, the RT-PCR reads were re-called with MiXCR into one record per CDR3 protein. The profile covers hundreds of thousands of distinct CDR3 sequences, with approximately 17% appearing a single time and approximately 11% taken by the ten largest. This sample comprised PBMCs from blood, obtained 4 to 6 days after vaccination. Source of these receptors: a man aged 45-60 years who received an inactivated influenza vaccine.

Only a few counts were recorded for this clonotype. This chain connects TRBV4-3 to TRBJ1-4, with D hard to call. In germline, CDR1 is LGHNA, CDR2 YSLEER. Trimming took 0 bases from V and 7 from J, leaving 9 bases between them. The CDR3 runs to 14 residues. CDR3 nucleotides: TGCGCCAGCAGCCAAGATTATACGGGTGAAAAACTGTTTTTT. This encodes CASSQDYTGEKLFF.

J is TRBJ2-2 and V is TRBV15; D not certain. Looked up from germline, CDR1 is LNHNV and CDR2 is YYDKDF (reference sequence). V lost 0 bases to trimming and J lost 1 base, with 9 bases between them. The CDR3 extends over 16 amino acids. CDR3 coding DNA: TGTGCCACCAGCAGAGATATGGCAGGGAACACCGGGGAGCTGTTTTTT. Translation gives CATSRDMAGNTGELFF.

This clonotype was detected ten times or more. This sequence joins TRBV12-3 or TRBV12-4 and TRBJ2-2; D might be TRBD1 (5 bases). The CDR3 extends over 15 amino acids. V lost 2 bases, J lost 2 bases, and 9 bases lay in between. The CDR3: CASSLRRANTGELFF. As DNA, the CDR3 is TGTGCCAGCAGTTTACGCAGGGCAAACACCGGGGAGCTGTTTTTT.

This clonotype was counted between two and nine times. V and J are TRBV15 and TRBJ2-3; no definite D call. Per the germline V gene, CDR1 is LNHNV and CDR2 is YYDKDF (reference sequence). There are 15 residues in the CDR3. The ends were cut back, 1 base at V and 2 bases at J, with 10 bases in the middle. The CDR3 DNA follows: TGTGCCACCAGCAGAGCGGGTTCTCTCACAGATACGCAGTATTTT. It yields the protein CATSRAGSLTDTQYF.

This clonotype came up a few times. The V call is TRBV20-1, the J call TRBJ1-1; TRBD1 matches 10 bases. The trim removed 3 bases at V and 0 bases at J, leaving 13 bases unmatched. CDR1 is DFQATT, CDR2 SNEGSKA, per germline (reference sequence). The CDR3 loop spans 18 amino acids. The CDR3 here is CSASLFGDRGHLNTEAFF. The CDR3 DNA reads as TGCAGTGCTAGTCTGTTTGGTGACAGGGGGCACTTGAACACTGAAGCTTTCTTT.

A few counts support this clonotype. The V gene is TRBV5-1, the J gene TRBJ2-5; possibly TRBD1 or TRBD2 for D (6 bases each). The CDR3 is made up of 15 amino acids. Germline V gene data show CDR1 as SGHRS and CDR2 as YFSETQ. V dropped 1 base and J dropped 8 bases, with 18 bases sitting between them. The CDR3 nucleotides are TGCGCCAGCAGCTTGTCGGGGGCGCGGGAAGGAACCCAGTACTTC. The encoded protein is CASSLSGAREGTQYF.

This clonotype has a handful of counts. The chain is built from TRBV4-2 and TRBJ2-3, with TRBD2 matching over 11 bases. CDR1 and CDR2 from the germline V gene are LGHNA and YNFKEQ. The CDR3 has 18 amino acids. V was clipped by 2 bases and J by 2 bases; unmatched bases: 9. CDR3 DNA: TGTGCCAGCAGCCAAATGTCTAGCGGGGGGTCCACCACAGATACGCAGTATTTT. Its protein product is CASSQMSSGGSTTDTQYF.

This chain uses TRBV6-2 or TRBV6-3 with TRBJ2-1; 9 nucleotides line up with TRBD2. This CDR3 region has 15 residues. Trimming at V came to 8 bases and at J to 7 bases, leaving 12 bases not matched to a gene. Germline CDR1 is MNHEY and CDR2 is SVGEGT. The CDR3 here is CASGIAGAASNEQFF. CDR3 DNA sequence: TGTGCCAGCGGAATAGCGGGGGCAGCCTCGAATGAGCAGTTCTTC.

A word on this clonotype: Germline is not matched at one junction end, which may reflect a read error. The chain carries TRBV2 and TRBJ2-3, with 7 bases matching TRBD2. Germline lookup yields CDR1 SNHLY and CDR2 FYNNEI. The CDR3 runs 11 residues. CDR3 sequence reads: CASSRLGTTMF. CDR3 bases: TGTGCCAGCAGTAGGCTCGGGACTACGATGTTT.

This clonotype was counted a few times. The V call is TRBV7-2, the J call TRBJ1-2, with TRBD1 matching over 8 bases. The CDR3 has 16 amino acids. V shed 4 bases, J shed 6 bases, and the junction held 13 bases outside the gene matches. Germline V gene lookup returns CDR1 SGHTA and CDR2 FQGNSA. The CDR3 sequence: CASSSRQGRTSDGYTF. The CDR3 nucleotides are TGTGCCAGCAGCTCAAGACAGGGGAGAACGAGTGATGGCTACACCTTC.

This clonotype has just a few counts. CDR3 loop: CASSPAGQGFYEQYF. The CDR3 nucleotides read TGTGCCAGCAGCCCTGCTGGACAGGGGTTTTACGAGCAGTACTTC. The chain couples TRBV2 to TRBJ2-7, with 9 bases that match TRBD1. V gave up 6 bases and J gave up 4 bases; unmatched junction bases: 10. From germline, CDR1 is SNHLY and CDR2 FYNNEI. CDR3 size: 15 residues.

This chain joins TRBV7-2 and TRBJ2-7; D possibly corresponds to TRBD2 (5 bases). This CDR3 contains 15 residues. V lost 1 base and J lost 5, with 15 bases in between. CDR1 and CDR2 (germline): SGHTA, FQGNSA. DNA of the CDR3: TGTGCCAGCAGCTTAGAGGTGGGAGTAAGCGACGAGCAGTACTTC. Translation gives CASSLEVGVSDEQYF.

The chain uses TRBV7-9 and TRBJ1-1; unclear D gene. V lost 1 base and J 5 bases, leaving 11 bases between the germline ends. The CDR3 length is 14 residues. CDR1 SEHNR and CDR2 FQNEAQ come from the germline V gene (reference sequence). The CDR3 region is CASSLEAGPTEAFF. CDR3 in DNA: TGTGCCAGCAGCTTAGAAGCAGGACCTACTGAAGCTTTCTTT.

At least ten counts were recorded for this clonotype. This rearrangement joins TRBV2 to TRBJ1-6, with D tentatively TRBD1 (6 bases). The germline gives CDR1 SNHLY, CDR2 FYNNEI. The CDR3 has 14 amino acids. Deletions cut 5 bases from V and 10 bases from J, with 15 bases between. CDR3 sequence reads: CASSREGGRSPLHF. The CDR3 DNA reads TGTGCCAGCAGTCGGGAGGGGGGGCGGTCACCCCTCCACTTT.

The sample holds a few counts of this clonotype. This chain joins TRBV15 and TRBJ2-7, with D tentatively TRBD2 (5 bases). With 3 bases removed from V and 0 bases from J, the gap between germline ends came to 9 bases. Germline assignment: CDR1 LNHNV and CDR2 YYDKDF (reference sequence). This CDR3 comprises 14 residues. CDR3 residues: CATSSRRNSYEQYF. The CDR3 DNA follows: TGTGCCACCAGCAGTCGGAGGAACTCCTACGAGCAGTACTTC.

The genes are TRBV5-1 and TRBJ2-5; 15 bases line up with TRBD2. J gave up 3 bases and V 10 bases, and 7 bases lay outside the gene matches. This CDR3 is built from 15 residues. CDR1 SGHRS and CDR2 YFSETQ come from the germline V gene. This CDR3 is CAGRTSGRAEETQYF. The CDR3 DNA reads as TGCGCCGGGAGGACTAGCGGGAGGGCGGAAGAGACCCAGTACTTC.

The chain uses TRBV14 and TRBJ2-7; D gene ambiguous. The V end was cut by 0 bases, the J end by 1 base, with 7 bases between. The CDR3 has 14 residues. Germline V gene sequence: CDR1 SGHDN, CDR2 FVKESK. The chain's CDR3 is CASSQDIGSYEQYF. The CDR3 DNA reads TGTGCCAGCAGCCAAGATATCGGTTCCTACGAGCAGTACTTC.

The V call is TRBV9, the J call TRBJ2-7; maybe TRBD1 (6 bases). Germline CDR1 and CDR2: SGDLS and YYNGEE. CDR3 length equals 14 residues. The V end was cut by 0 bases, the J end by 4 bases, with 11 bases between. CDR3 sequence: CASSVGSGDYEQYF. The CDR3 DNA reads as TGTGCCAGCAGCGTAGGTTCAGGGGATTACGAGCAGTACTTC. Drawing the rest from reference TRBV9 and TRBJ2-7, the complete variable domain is DSGVTQTPKHLITATGQRVTLRCSPRSGDLSVYWYQQSLDQGLQFLIQYYNGEERAKGNILERFSAQQFPDLHSELNLSSLELGDSALYFCASSVGSGDYEQYFGPGTRLTVT.

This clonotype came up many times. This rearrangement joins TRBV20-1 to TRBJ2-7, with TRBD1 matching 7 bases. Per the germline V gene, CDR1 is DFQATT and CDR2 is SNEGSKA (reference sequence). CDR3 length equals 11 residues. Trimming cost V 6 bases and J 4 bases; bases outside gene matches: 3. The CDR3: CSARQGYEQYF. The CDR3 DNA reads TGCAGTGCGCGACAGGGATACGAGCAGTACTTC.

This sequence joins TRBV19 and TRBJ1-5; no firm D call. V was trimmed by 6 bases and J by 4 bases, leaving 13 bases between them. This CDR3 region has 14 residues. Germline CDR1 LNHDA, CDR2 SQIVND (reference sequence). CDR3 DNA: TGTGCCAGTAGATCCTCTGGGGTAAATCAGCCCCAGCATTTT. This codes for CASRSSGVNQPQHF.

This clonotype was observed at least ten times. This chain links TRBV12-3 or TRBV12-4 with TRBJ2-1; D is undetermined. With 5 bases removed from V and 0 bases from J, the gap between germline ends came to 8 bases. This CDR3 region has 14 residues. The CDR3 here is CASSPQYSYNEQFF. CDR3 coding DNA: TGTGCCAGCAGTCCTCAGTACTCCTACAATGAGCAGTTCTTC.

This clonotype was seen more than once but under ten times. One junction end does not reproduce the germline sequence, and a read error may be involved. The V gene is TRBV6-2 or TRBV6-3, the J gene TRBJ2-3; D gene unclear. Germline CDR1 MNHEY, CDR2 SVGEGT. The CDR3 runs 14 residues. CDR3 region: CASSYLLRTDTQYF. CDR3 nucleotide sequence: TGTGCCAGCAGCTACTTGTTGAGGACAGATACGCAGTATTTT.

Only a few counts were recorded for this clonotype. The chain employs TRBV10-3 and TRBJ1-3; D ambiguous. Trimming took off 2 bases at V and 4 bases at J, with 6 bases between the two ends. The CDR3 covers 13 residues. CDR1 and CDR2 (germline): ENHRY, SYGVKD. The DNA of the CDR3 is TGTGCCATCAGTGAGCCCCCCGGAAACACCATATATTTT. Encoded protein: CAISEPPGNTIYF.

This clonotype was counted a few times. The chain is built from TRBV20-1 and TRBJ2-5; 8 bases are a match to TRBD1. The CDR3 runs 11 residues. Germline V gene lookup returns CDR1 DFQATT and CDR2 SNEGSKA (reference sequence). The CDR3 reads CGRTGLETQYF. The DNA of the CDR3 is TGCGGAAGGACAGGGTTAGAGACCCAGTACTTC.

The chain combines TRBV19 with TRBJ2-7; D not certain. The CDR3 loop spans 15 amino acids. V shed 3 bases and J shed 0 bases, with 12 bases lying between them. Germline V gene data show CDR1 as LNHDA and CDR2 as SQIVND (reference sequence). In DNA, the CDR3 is TGTGCCAGTAGTATTCGGTTCGACGGCTCCTACGAGCAGTACTTC. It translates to CASSIRFDGSYEQYF.

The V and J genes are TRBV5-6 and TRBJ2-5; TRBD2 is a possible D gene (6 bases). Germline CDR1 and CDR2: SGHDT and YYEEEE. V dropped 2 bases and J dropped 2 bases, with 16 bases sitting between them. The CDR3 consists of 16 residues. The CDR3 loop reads CASSFGGGWGQETQYF. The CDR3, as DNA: TGTGCCAGCAGCTTCGGTGGGGGGTGGGGTCAAGAGACCCAGTACTTC.